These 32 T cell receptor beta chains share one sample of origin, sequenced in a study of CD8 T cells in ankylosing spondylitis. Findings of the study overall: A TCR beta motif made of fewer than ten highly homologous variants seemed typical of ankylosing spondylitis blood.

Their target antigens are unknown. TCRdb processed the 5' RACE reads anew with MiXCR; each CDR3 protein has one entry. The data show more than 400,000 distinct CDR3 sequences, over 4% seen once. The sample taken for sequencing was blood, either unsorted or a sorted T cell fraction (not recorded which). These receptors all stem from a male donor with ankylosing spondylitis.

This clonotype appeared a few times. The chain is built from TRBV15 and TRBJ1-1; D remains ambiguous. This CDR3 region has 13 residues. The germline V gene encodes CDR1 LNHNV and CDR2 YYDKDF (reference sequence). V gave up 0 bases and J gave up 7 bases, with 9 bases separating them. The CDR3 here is CATSRDTGSEAFF. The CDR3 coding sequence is TGTGCCACCAGCAGAGACACGGGGAGTGAAGCTTTCTTT.

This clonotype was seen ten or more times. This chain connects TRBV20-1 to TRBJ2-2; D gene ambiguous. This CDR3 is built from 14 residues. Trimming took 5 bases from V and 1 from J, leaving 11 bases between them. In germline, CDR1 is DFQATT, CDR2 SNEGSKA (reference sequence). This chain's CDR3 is CSASHRGNTGELFF. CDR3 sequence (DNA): TGCAGTGCTTCCCACCGCGGGAACACCGGGGAGCTGTTTTTT.

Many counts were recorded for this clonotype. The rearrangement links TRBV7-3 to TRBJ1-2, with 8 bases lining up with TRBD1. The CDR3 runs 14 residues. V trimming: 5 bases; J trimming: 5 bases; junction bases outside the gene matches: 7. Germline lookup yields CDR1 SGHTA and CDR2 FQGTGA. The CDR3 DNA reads TGTGCCAGCAGCCGGGACAGGACAGGTTATGGCTACACCTTC. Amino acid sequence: CASSRDRTGYGYTF.

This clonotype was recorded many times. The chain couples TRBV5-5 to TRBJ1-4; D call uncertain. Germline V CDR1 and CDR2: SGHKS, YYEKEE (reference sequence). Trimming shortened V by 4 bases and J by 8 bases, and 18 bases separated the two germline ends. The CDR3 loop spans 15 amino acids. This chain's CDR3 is CASSPGRLKREKLFF. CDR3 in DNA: TGTGCCAGCAGCCCCGGACGGCTCAAACGGGAAAAACTGTTTTTT.

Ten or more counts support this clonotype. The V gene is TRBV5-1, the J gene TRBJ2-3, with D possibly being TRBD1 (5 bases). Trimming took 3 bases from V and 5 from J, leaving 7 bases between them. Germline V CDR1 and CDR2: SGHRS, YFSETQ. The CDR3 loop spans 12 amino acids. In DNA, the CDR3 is TGCGCCAGCAGCTACGACAGAGATACGCAGTATTTT. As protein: CASSYDRDTQYF.

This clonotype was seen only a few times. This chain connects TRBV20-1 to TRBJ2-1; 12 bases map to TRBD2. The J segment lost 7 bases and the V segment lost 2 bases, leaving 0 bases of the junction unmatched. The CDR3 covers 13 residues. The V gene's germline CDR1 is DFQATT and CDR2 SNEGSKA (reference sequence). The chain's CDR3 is CSARTSGRNEQFF. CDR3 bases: TGCAGTGCTAGAACTAGCGGGAGGAATGAGCAGTTCTTC.

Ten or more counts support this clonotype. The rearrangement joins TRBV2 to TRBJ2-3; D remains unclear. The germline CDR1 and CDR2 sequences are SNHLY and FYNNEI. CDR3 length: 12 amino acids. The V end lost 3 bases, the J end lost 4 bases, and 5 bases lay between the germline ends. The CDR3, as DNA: TGTGCCAGCAGTGAGGGGTCAGATACGCAGTATTTT. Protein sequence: CASSEGSDTQYF.

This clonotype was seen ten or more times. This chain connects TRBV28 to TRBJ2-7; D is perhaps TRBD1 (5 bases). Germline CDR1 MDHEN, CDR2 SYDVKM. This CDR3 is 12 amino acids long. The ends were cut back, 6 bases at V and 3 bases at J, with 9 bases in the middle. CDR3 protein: CASRSDSYEQYF. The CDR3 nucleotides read TGTGCCAGCAGGTCCGACAGCTACGAGCAGTACTTC.

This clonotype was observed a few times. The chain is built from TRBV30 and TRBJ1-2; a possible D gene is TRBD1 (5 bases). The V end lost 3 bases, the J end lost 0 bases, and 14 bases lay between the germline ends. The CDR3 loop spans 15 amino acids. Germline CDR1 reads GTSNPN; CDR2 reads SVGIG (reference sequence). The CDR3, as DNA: TGTGCCTGGAGGGACAACATACGTGCTAACTATGGCTACACCTTC. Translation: CAWRDNIRANYGYTF.

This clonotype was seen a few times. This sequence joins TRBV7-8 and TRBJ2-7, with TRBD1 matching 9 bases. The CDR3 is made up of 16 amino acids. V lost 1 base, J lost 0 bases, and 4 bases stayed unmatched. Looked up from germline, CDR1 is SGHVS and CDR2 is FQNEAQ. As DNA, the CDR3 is TGTGCCAGCAGCTTAGGCGGGACAGGGACCTCCTACGAGCAGTACTTC. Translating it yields CASSLGGTGTSYEQYF.

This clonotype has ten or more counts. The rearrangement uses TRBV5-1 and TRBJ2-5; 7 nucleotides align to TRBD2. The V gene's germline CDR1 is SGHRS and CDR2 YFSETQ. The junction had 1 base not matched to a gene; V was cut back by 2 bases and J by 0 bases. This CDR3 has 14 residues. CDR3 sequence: CASSLLAHQETQYF. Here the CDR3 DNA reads TGCGCCAGCAGCTTACTAGCGCACCAAGAGACCCAGTACTTC.

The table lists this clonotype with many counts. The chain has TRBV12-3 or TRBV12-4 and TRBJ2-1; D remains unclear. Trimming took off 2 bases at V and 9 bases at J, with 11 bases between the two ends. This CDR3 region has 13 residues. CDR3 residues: CASSLRHLSEQFF. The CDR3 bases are TGTGCCAGCAGTTTAAGGCATCTATCTGAGCAGTTCTTC.

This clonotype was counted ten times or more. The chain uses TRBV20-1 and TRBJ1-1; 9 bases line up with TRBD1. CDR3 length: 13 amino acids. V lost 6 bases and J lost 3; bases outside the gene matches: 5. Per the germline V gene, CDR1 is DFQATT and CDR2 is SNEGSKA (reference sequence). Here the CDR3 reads CSATDRGHTEAFF. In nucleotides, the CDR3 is TGCAGTGCCACGGACAGGGGTCACACTGAAGCTTTCTTT.

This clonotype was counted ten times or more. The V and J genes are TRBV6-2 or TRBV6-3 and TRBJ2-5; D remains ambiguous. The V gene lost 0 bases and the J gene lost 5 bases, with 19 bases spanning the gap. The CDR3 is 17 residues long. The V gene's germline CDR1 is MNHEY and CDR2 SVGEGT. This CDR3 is CASSYSTRTLLTETQYF. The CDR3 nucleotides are TGTGCCAGCAGTTACTCCACAAGGACCCTCCTCACGGAGACCCAGTACTTC.

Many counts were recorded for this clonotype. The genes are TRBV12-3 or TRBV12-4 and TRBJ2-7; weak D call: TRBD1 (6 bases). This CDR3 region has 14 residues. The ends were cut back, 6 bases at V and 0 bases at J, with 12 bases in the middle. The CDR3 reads CASRRQASSYEQYF. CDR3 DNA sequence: TGTGCCAGCAGGCGACAGGCAAGCTCCTACGAGCAGTACTTC.

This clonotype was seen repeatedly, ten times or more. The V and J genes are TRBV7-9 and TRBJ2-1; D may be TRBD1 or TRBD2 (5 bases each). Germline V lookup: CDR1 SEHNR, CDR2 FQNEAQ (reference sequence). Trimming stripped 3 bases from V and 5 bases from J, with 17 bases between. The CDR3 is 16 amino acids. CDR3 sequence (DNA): TGTGCCAGCAGCTTCGCAGGGTTAAGAGGGCACAATGAGCAGTTCTTC. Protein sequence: CASSFAGLRGHNEQFF.

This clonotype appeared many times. The CDR3 reads CSAIVRGIAFF. The CDR3 DNA is TGCAGTGCGATCGTCAGGGGGATAGCTTTCTTT. This chain uses TRBV20-1 with TRBJ1-1; 7 nucleotides match TRBD1. With V trimmed by 6 bases and J by 10 bases, 8 bases remained unmatched. From germline, CDR1 is DFQATT and CDR2 SNEGSKA (reference sequence). This CDR3 is built from 11 residues.

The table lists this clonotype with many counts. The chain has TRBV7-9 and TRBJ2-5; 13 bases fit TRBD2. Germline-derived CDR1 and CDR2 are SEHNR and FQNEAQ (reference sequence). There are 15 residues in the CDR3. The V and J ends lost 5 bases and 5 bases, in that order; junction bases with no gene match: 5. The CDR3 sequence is CASSRGTSGTETQYF. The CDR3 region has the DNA TGTGCCAGCAGCCGCGGGACTAGCGGGACCGAGACCCAGTACTTC.

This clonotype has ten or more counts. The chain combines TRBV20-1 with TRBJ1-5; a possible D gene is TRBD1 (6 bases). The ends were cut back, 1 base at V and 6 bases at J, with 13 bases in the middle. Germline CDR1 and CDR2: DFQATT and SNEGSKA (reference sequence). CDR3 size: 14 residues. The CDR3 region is CSARAWGRGQPQHF. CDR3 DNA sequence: TGCAGTGCTAGAGCATGGGGCAGGGGTCAGCCCCAGCATTTT.

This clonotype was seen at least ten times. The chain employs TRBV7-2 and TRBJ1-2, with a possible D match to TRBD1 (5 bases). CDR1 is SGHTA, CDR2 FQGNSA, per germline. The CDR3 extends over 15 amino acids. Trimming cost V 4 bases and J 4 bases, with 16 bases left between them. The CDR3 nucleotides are TGTGCCAGCAGCTATGGGACGGATAATATCTATGGCTACACCTTC. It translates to CASSYGTDNIYGYTF.

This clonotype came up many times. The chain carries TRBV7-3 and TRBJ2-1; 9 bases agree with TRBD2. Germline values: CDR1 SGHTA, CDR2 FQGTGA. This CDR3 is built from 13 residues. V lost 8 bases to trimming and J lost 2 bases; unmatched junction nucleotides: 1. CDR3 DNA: TGTGCCAGCGGCGGGGGGGCCTACAATGAGCAGTTCTTC. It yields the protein CASGGGAYNEQFF. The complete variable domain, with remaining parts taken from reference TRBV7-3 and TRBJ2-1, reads GAGVSQTPSNKVTEKGKYVELRCDPISGHTALYWYRQSLGQGPEFLIYFQGTGAADDSGLPNDRFFAVRPEGSVSTLKIQRTERGDSAVYLCASGGGAYNEQFFGPGTRLTVL.

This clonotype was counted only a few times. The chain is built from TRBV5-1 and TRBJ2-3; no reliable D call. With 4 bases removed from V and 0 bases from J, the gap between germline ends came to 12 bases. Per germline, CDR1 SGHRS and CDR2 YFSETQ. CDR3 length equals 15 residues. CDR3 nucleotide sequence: TGCGCCAGCAGCCCGCTGGGCCCTAGCACAGATACGCAGTATTTT. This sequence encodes CASSPLGPSTDTQYF.

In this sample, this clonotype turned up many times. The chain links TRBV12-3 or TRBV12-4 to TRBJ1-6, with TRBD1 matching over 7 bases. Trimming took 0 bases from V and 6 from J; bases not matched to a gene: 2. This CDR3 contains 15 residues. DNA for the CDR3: TGTGCCAGCAGTTTAGCGGGGACAGTTAATTCACCCCTCCACTTT. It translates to CASSLAGTVNSPLHF.

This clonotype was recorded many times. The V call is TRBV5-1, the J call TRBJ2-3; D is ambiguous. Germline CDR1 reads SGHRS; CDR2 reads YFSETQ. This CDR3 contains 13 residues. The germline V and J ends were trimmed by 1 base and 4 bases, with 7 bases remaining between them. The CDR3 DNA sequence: TGCGCCAGCAGCTTGTTCTCGGCAGATACGCAGTATTTT. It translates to CASSLFSADTQYF.

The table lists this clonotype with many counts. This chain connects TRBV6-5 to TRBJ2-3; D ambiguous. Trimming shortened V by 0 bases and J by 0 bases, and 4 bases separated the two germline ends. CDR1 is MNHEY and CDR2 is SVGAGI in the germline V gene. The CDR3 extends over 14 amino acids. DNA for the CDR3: TGTGCCAGCAGTTACTCGATTAGCACAGATACGCAGTATTTT. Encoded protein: CASSYSISTDTQYF.

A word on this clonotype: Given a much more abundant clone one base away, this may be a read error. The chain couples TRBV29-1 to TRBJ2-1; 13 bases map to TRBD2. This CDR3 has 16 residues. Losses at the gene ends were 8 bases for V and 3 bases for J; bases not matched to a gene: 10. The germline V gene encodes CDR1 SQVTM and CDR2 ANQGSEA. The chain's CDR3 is CSIRGLAGVGYNEQFF. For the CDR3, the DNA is TGCAGCATCCGTGGACTAGCGGGGGTAGGCTACAATGAGCAGTTCTTC.

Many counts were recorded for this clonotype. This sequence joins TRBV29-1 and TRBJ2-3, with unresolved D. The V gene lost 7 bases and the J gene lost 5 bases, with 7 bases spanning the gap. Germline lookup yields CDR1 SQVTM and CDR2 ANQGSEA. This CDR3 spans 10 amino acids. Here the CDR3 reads CSAWRDTQYF. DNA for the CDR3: TGCAGCGCCTGGAGAGATACGCAGTATTTT.

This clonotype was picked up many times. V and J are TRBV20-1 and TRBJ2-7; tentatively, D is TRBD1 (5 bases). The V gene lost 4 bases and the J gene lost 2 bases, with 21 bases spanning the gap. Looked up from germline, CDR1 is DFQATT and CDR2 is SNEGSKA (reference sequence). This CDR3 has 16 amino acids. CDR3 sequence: CSATASRTLVPYEQYF. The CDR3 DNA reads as TGCAGTGCTACGGCCTCAAGGACACTCGTACCCTACGAGCAGTACTTC.

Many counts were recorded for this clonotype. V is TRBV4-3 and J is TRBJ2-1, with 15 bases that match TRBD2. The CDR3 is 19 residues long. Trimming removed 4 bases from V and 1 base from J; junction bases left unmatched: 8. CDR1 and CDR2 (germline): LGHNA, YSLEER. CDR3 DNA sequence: TGCGCCAGCAGCCCGGGGACTAGCGGGAGGTATAGGTCCTACAATGAGCAGTTCTTC. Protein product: CASSPGTSGRYRSYNEQFF.

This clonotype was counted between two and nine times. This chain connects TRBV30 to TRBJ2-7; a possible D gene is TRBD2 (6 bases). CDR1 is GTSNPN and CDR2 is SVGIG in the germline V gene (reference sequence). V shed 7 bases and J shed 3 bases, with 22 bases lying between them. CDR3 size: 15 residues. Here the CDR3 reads CASPGVWPTGYEQYF. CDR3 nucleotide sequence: TGTGCCTCTCCGGGGGTGTGGCCCACGGGCTACGAGCAGTACTTC.

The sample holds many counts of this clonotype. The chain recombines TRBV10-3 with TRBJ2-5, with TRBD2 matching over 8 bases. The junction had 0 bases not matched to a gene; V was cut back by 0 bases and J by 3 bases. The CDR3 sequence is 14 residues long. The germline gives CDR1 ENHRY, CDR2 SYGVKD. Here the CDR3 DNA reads TGTGCCATCAGTGAGTCCGGGGGGGAAGAGACCCAGTACTTC. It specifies CAISESGGEETQYF.

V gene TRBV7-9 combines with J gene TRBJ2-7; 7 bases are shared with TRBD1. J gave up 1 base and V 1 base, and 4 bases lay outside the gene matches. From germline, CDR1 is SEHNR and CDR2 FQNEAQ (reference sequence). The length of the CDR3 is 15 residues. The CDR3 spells CASSLGDSRSYEQYF. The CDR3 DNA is TGTGCCAGCAGCTTAGGGGACAGCCGATCCTACGAGCAGTACTTC.